This T cell receptor (beta chain) was found in a study of shared clonotypes between healthy human individuals. This clone was detected only once. Method: immunoSEQ multiplex PCR; TCRdb's copy keeps in-frame clones and lacks some. This table holds about 2.1 million clones, 80% to 95% found once. There are 13 residues in the CDR3. Germline loops: CDR1 SQVTM, CDR2 ANQGSEA. V trimming: 3 bases; J trimming: 6 bases; junction bases outside the gene matches: 4. Naive CD8 cells lacked CD45RO, underwent positive selection for CCR7 and left out terminally differentiated effector memory CD45RA+ cells. The chain couples TRBV29-1 to TRBJ2-1; 8 positions agree with TRBD2. The sequenced material came from naive CD8+ T cells from PBMCs. This sequence was found in a man between 18 and 29 years old in good health. Some clones in this sample may be carry-over from other donors' samples. CDR3 residues: CSVDVGTSNEQFF. The CDR3 DNA follows: TGCAGCGTTGACGTCGGGACTAGCAATGAGCAGTTCTTC.